Listed below are T cell receptor beta chains from one sample, sequenced in a study of tumor-infiltrating lymphocytes in primary liver carcinoma. TCRdb ran MiXCR on the multiplex PCR reads and lists one entry per CDR3 protein. The table includes tens of thousands of distinct CDR3 sequences, roughly 71% detected once. The specimen was tumor-adjacent normal liver tissue. The source of these receptors is a man aged 40-49 years with primary liver carcinoma and hepatitis B virus infection. CDR3s include the opening cysteine and the closing phenylalanine or tryptophan. A D gene is named only where the DNA matches it firmly. Expanded clones get a size class; other rows say once, few or many, or leave the size out.

j_call clone_size d_call v_call cdr3_nt cdr3_aa
TRBJ2-1 . . TRBV7-8 TGCGCCAGCAGCTCTGACTTCGGCGGCGCCTACAATGAGCAGTTCTTC CASSSDFGGAYNEQFF
TRBJ2-3 . TRBD2 TRBV29-1 TGCAGCGTTGAGTTAGCGGGGCACACAGATACGCAGTATTTT CSVELAGHTDTQYF
TRBJ2-7 few . TRBV11-2 TGTGCCAGTAGCTTAGGGATGGCACCAAAACCCTACGAGCAATACTTC CASSLGMAPKPYEQYF
TRBJ2-1 . . TRBV19 TGTGCCATATCCGAAAATGGGGGGTTCAATGAGCAGTTCTTC CAISENGGFNEQFF
TRBJ2-5 . . TRBV11-2 TGTGCCAGTAGCTTAGATCCGTGGTCTAGCGCGAGAGGAGGGACCCAGTACTTC CASSLDPWSSARGGTQYF
TRBJ2-7 . TRBD1 TRBV6-5 TGCGCCAGCAGTGACGGGACAGGGGGAGGCTACGAGCAGTACTTC CASSDGTGGGYEQYF
TRBJ2-1 . . TRBV5-1 TGCGCCAACAGCACTGAGTGGACCTCAAATGAGCAGTTCTTC CANSTEWTSNEQFF
TRBJ2-5 . . TRBV11-1 TGTGCCAGCAGCTCCCCGCTACTAGCCAGGGAGACCCAGTACTTC CASSSPLLARETQYF
TRBJ2-2 many . TRBV29-1 TGCAGCGTCCTCGGTCCGGGACCCACCGGGGAGCTGTTTTTT CSVLGPGPTGELFF
TRBJ2-1 . . TRBV11-2 TGTGCCAGCAGCTTAGATTGGCGATTCAATGGGACCCTTTACAATGAGCAGTTATTC CASSLDWRFNGTLYNEQLF
TRBJ2-1 . . TRBV6-5 . CVSSYSCGEHEKFF
TRBJ2-5 many . TRBV10-3 TGTGCCATCAGTGAGAGGGGGGGCTCTAGCGGCTCCTCCCAAGAGACCCAGTACTTC CAISERGGSSGSSQETQYF
TRBJ2-7 few . TRBV28 TGTGCCAGCAGTTTATTCGCTTGGGATGGAGAGCAGCACTTT CASSLFAWDGEQHF
TRBJ2-7 . . TRBV6-5 TGTGCCAGCAGTCCGAACGCAGGGTACGAGCAGTACTTC CASSPNAGYEQYF
TRBJ1-2 . . TRBV28 TGTGCCAGCGAGGCCATTTCTAACTATGGCTACACCTTC CASEAISNYGYTF
TRBJ2-1 many . TRBV11-2 TGTGCCAGCAGTTCAGCGGGCCCTGGGAATGAGCAGTTCTTC CASSSAGPGNEQFF
TRBJ2-1 few TRBD2 TRBV29-1 TGCAGTGGGACTAGCGGGGAGCTCTATGAGCAGTTCTTC CSGTSGELYEQFF
TRBJ2-1 . TRBD2 TRBV29-1 TGCAGCTGGGGGGGGAGCGGCTCCTACAATGAGCAGTTCTTC CSWGGSGSYNEQFF
TRBJ2-7 medium-sized TRBD2 TRBV11-2 TGTGCCAGCAGCTTAGATGGGCTTAGCGGGAGGTACGAGCAGTACTTC CASSLDGLSGRYEQYF